This T cell receptor (beta chain) appears in the sequencing data of a study of regulatory and conventional T cells in RAG deficiency. Study-wide results and caveats: Shannon entropy fell and Simpson indices rose in RAG-deficient patients. Sorted Omenn CD25-high CD127-low cells may not be bona fide Tregs. In Omenn syndrome, Treg and Tconv repertoires overlapped >75%. Omenn syndrome and CID/AS patients had approximately 91-fold fewer unique Treg TCR beta sequences, versus approximately 9.6-fold elsewhere.

Blood CD4+ CD25-high CD127-low regulatory T cells supplied the genomic DNA template. Sequenced by immunoSEQ multiplex PCR; TCRdb stores in-frame clones only, minus some. The table has about 9,400 clones, around 89% seen once; the top ten hold 1.3%. Germline-derived CDR1 and CDR2 are SQVTM and ANQGSEA. V lost 5 bases, J lost 3 bases, and 16 bases lay in between. The CDR3 is 14 residues long. As concerns this clone: Its cognate antigen is unknown.

The same specimen was also included in a second study, on regulatory T cells. As that report states: Primers: 52 TRBV forward and 13 TRBJ reverse.

The receptor comes from a human donor in good health. The genes are TRBV29-1 and TRBJ1-1; D gene ambiguous. Sample: Tregs sorted from blood. CDR3 amino acids: CSVSTRSVYTEAFF. CDR3 nucleotides: TGCAGCGTTAGCACGAGGTCCGTGTACACTGAAGCTTTCTTT.